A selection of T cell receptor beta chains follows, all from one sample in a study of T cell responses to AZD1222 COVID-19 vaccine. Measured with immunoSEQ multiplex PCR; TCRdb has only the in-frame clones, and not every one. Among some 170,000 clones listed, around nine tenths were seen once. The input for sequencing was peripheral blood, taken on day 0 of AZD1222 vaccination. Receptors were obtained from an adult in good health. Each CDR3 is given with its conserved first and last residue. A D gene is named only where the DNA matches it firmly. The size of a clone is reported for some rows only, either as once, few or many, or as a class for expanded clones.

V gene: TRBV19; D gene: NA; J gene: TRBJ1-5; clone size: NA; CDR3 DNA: TGTGCCAGTAGTTCCACGGGGAGCAATCAGCCCCAGCATTTT; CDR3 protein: CASSSTGSNQPQHF
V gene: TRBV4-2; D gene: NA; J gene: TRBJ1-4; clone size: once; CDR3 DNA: TGTGCCAGCTCAAGATTAGGGGGGCAACTGTTTTTT; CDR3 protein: CASSRLGGQLFF
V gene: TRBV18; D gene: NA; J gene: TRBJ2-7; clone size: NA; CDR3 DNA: TGTGCCAGCTCACCACCACACGGGACCTACGAGCAGTACTTC; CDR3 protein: CASSPPHGTYEQYF
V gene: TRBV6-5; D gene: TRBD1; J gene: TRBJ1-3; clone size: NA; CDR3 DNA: TGTGCCAGCAGTCGGACAGGCTCTGGAAACACCATATATTTT; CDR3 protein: CASSRTGSGNTIYF
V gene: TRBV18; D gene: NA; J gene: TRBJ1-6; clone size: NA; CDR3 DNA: TGTGCCAGCTCACCAGCGGGACCGTATAATTCACCCCTCCACTTT; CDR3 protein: CASSPAGPYNSPLHF
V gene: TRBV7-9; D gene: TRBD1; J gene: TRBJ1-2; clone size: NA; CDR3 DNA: TGTGCCAGCAGCCCTACCGACAGGGGATATGGCTACACCTTC; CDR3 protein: CASSPTDRGYGYTF
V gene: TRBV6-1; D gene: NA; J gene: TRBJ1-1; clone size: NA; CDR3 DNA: TGTGCCAGCAGTGAATCATCCGGGCCGAACACTGAAGCTTTCTTT; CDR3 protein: CASSESSGPNTEAFF
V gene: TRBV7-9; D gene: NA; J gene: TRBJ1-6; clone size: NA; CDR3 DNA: TGTGCCAGCAGCTTAGCAGGGTATAATTCACCCCTCCACTTT; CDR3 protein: CASSLAGYNSPLHF
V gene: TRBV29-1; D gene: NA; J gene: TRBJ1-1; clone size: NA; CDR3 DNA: TGCAGCGTTGAAGTCGACAGGAACACTGAAGCTTTCTTT; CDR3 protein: CSVEVDRNTEAFF
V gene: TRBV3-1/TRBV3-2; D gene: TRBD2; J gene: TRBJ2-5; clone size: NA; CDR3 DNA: TGTGCCAGCAGCCAGGGGAGGGCGGGGCAAGAGACCCAGTACTTC; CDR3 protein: CASSQGRAGQETQYF
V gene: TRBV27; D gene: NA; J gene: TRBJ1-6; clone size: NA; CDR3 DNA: TGTGCCAGCAGTTTATGGGGGCAGGGCAATTCACCCCTCCACTTT; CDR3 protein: CASSLWGQGNSPLHF
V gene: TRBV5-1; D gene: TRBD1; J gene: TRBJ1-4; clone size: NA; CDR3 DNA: TGCGCCAGCAGCTTGGTGGGACAGGAGAATGAAAAACTGTTTTTT; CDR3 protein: CASSLVGQENEKLFF
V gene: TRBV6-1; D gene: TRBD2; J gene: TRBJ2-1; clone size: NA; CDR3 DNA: TGTGCCAGCAGTGAAGCGCTTTTAGGCGGGAGGTACGACAATGAGCAGTTCTTC; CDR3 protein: CASSEALLGGRYDNEQFF
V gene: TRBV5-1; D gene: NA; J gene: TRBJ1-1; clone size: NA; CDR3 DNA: TGCGCCAGCAGCCGTACTGGGGACACTGAAGCTTTCTTT; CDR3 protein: CASSRTGDTEAFF
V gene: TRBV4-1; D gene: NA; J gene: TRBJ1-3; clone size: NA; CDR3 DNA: TGCGCCAGCAGCCAAGATAACCAGGGTGCAAACACCATATATTTT; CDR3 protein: CASSQDNQGANTIYF
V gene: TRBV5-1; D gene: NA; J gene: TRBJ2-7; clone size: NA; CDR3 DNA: TGCGCCAGCAGCTCCCGACAGTACGAGCAGTACTTC; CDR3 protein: CASSSRQYEQYF
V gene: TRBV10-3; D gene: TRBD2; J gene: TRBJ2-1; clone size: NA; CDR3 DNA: TGTGCCATCAACGCATTAGCGGGAGCTGATGAGCAGTTCTTC; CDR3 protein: CAINALAGADEQFF
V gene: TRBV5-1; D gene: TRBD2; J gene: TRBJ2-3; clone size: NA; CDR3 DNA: TGCGCCAGCAGCTCGCGACTAGCGGGAGTAAGCACAGATACGCAGTATTTT; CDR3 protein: CASSSRLAGVSTDTQYF
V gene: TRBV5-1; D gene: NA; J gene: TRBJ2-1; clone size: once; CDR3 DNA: TGCGCCAGCAGCCCTACAGGAACAGGAGGGGGTGAGCAGTTCTTC; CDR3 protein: CASSPTGTGGGEQFF
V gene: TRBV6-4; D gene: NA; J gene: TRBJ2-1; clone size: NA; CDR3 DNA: TGTGCCAGCAGTACTAATCCTCAGCGGGTCGACTCCTACAATGAGCAGTTCTTC; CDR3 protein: CASSTNPQRVDSYNEQFF
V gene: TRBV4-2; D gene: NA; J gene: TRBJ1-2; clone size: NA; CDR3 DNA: TGTGCCAGCAGACTTTTAGGTGGGGATGAAGGCTACACCTTC; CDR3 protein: CASRLLGGDEGYTF
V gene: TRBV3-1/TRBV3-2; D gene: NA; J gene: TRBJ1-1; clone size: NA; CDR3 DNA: TGTGCCAGCAGCCAAGAGGGGAGGGGATGGAGCACTGAAGCTTTCTTT; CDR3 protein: CASSQEGRGWSTEAFF
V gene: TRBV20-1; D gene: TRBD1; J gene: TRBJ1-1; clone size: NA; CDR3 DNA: TGCAGTGCTAGTTTTCCGGGACAGGGGTTGAACACTGAAGCTTTCTTT; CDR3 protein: CSASFPGQGLNTEAFF
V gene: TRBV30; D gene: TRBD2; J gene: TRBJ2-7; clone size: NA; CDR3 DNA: TGTGCCTGGAGTGCCGGCCGCGGGAGGGCCTTCGAGCAGTACTTC; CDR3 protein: CAWSAGRGRAFEQYF
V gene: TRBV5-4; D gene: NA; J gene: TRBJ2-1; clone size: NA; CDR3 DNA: TGTGCCAGCAGCTTGGACCTAGAGGGTAGCTCCTACAATGAGCAGTTCTTC; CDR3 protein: CASSLDLEGSSYNEQFF
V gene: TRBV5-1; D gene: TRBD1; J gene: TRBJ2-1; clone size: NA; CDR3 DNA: TGCGCCAGCCAAGGGACAGGCAGATACAATGAGCAGTTCTTC; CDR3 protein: CASQGTGRYNEQFF
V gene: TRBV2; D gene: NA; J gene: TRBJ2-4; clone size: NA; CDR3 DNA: TGTGCCAGCAGTGAAGATCAGGGTGGCATTCAGTACTTC; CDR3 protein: CASSEDQGGIQYF
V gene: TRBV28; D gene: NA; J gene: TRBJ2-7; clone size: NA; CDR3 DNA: TGTGCCAGCAGTCCCCCGGGGGCGTTATACGAGCAGTACTTC; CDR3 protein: CASSPPGALYEQYF
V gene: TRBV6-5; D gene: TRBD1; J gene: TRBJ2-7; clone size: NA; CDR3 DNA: TGTGCCAGCAGAAGAACAGGGGGGTCGGTCCACGAGCAGTACTTC; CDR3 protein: CASRRTGGSVHEQYF
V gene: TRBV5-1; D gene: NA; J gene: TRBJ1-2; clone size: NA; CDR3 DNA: TGCGCCAGCAGCTTAGCAGACAAGTATGGCTACACCTTC; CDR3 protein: CASSLADKYGYTF
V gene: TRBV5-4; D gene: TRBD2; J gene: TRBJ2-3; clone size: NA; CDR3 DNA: TGTGCCAGCAGCTCGGGCTTGGTAGCGGGAGGCACAGATACGCAGTATTTT; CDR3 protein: CASSSGLVAGGTDTQYF
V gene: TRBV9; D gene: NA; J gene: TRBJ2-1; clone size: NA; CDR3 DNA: TGTGCCAGCAGCGTAGCGGGGGCAGGGAGCTCCTACAATGAGCAGTTCTTC; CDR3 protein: CASSVAGAGSSYNEQFF
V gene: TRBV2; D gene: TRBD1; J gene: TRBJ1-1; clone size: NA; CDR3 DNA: TGTGCCAGCTTTCAGGGATTTGGGACAGGGGTGAACACTGAAGCTTTCTTT; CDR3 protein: CASFQGFGTGVNTEAFF
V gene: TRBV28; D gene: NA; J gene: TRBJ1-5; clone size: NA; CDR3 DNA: TGTGCCAGCGGTGACCCAGGAAGCAATCAGCCCCAGCATTTT; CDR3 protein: CASGDPGSNQPQHF
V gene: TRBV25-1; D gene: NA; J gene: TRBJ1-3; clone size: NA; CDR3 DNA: TGTGCCAGCAGTGAGGGGAACGCGGGAAACACCATATATTTT; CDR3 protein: CASSEGNAGNTIYF
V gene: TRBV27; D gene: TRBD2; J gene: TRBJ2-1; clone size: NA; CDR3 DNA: TGTGCCAGCAGTTTACTAGCGGGAGGGACGAATGGCATTGAGGGCAATGAGCAGTTCTTC; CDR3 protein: CASSLLAGGTNGIEGNEQFF
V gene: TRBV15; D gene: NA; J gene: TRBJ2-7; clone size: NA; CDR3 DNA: TGTGCCACCAGCAGAGAAATAGTCTCCTACGAGCAGTACTTC; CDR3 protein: CATSREIVSYEQYF
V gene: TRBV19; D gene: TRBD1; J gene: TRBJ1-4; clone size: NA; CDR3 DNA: TGTGCCAGTAGTACGGACAGGGGAAAACTGTTTTTT; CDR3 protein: CASSTDRGKLFF
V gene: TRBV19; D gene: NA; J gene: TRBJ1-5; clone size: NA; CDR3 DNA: TGTGCCAGTTGCAAAACCCGGGGGCGAAGCAATCAGCCCCAGCATTTT; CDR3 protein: CASCKTRGRSNQPQHF
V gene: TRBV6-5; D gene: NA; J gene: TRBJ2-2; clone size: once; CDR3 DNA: TGTGCCAGCAGTTATGGTGAGGGGGAGCTGTTTTTT; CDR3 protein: CASSYGEGELFF